This entry describes one T cell receptor (beta chain). The antigen this receptor binds is unknown. No much larger clone is present one base from it, and per-base qualities are unavailable. The immunoSEQ Assay, a bias-controlled multiplex PCR, was used to amplify TCRbeta CDR3 regions from genomic DNA. The paper's processing steps were these. Nucleated cell counts per sample were estimated from amplification of reference gene primers within the assay. Sequence reads were collapsed and filtered to measure the absolute abundance of every unique TCRbeta CDR3 rearrangement. For each sample, productive Simpson clonality was calculated by taking the square root of Simpson's diversity index across productive rearrangements. TCRdb obtained this table from immuneACCESS and retained in-frame rearrangements with V and J assigned. These tables miss some clones; where compared with another copy, unresolved V genes account for less than half of the shortfall, and the remainder is unexplained. For V, J and clone size, that table is used; D and trimming come from the DNA. The sample data list approximately 90,000 clones, and 80% to 90% of these were observed just once. The ten largest clones capture roughly 1.2% of the sample.

The entry originates in a study of blood T cell repertoires in COVID-19 (dated by TCRdb to the early 2020s). Study-wide context: The collaborator samples originated in the United States, Italy and Spain and spanned the acute and convalescent phases of COVID-19. The prospective study material was composed of cDNA or gDNA derived from T cells, B-cell-depleted T cells, or PBMCs. HLA class I and class II types, where available, came from metadata supplied by the sample provider rather than from assay-based typing. Samples came from the ongoing ImmuneRACE study (first 160 participants) plus 1,254 subjects from 6 global collaborators. The sample metadata nearly always contained a de-identified subject ID, COVID-19 status, age in years and sex. Subjects who had been exposed to COVID-19, were actively infected with it, or had recovered from it provided the deeply sampled blood TCRbeta repertoires that made up the dataset. The repertoires were released in a freely available public database meant as a resource for research on the immune response to SARS-CoV-2. Overall results and qualifications from the work: The amount of clinical and demographic metadata varied by source and participant and was provided uncurated.

Each collaborating institution followed its own protocols to collect whole blood in K2EDTA tubes. For TCRbeta analysis, collaborators shipped samples as frozen whole blood, isolated PBMCs, or DNA extracted from either of those sample types. According to the germline V gene, CDR1 reads SGHRS and CDR2 reads YFSETQ. From its cysteine to its phenylalanine, the CDR3 spans 14 amino acids. Only the CDR3 DNA stays, 42 bases, in frame from base 1. V loses 0 bases of germline sequence and J loses 4 bases, and the interval between the two ends is 10 bases. The chain uses TRBV5-1 and TRBJ1-2, with the D segment identity uncertain. The TCR originated in a man older than 75 with active or convalescent COVID-19. Sequencing used peripheral blood. CDR3 reads: CASSLVPGSYGYTF. The DNA sequence reads TGCGCCAGCAGCTTGGTCCCGGGAAGCTATGGCTACACCTTC. The reference TRBV5-1 and TRBJ1-2 proteins fill in what lies around the CDR3, so the full variable domain reads KAGVTQTPRYLIKTRGQQVTLSCSPISGHRSVSWYQQTPGQGLQFLFEYFSETQRNKGNFPGRFSGRQFSNSRSEMNVSTLELGDSALYLCASSLVPGSYGYTFGSGTRLTVV.